This entry is about one TCR beta chain. The antigen remains unidentified. RNA was isolated and reverse transcribed to cDNA, the sequencing template. Some clones are missing from TCRdb's copy, which holds only in-frame ones; the method was immunoSEQ multiplex PCR. The sample has fewer than 250,000 clones, 60% seen once. This CDR3 region has 11 residues. The germline CDR1 and CDR2 sequences are SQVTM and ANQGSEA. V gave up 7 bases and J gave up 4 bases, with 8 bases separating them. This sample was included in a study of CD8+ T cells in alopecia areata. On the study more broadly: Tofacitinib was taken orally by treated patients, and the dose was 5 to 10 mg twice daily. Dosing with tofacitinib proceeded for 6 to 18 months, followed by 6 months off drug.

Treatment in this sample: oral pan-JAK inhibitor, 5-10 mg twice daily. Lesional scalp punch biopsies and peripheral blood came from alopecia areata patients. Study outcomes and limitations: There were many expanded lesional clones persisting in scalp and blood during tofacitinib.

The chain employs TRBV29-1 and TRBJ1-3; tentative D call: TRBD1 (5 bases). This sequence originates from a human donor with alopecia areata. Source: CD4+ T cells sorted from blood, taken at week 24, from a patient treated with tofacitinib. The CDR3 DNA is TGCAGCGCCAGGGACGGAAACACCATATATTTT. This translates into CSARDGNTIYF.